The following is a T cell receptor beta chain sequence with its context. Method: immunoSEQ multiplex PCR; TCRdb's copy keeps in-frame clones and lacks some. The table shows some 96,000 clones, with approximately 82% occurring only once. These data originate in a study of blood T cell repertoires in COVID-19. The CDR3 sequence is 15 residues long. Germline CDR1 and CDR2: SGHAT and FQDESV (reference sequence). The V segment lost 4 bases and the J segment 7 bases; nucleotides outside the gene matches: 10. V gene TRBV11-1 combines with J gene TRBJ2-7; 10 nucleotides agree with TRBD2. The clonotype was recovered from a human donor in a cohort sampled during active COVID-19. The specimen was peripheral blood. As DNA, the CDR3 is TGTGCCAGCAGCTCCCCCGCCTCAGCGGGAGGGGAGCAGTACTTC. Encoded protein: CASSSPASAGGEQYF.